Reported below is one T cell receptor (beta chain). The antigen is unknown. The data belong to a study of T cell responses to AZD1222 COVID-19 vaccine. Broader study findings: It should be noted that donors were predominantly white British and more often female, and clonal diversity was possibly underestimated. At baseline, seropositivity was found in only six or seven AZD1222 recipients. Reportedly, nearly half of unique spike TCRs recognized epitopes outside B.1.351/B.1.1.7 mutations. No day 14 peak samples; only post-peak repertoires were characterized.

Method: immunoSEQ multiplex PCR; TCRdb's copy keeps in-frame clones and lacks some. This sample has roughly 70,000 clones, with about four fifths found just once. The sample here was peripheral blood, taken 28 days after the second AZD1222 dose. The TCR sequence derives from an adult who received the AZD1222 COVID-19 vaccine.

CDR3: CASSFTGDPNSYNEQFF. CDR3 coding DNA: TGTGCCAGCAGCTTCACAGGGGACCCGAATTCCTACAATGAGCAGTTCTTC. This sequence joins TRBV7-9 and TRBJ2-1; TRBD1 agrees at 7 bases. Germline loops: CDR1 SEHNR, CDR2 FQNEAQ (reference sequence). The CDR3 is made up of 17 amino acids. The V and J ends lost 3 bases and 1 base, in that order; junction bases with no gene match: 9.